Presented here are 29 T cell receptor beta chains from one specimen sequenced in a study of blood T cell repertoires in COVID-19. Clones were read by immunoSEQ multiplex PCR, and TCRdb kept only the in-frame ones, dropping some. The sample records 60,000 to 65,000 clones, 65% to 80% being singletons. Material for sequencing was peripheral blood. These receptors all stem from a human donor in a cohort sampled during active COVID-19.

The chain couples TRBV2 to TRBJ2-1, with D possibly being TRBD1 (6 bases). The CDR3 is 15 amino acids. Per germline, CDR1 SNHLY and CDR2 FYNNEI. V was trimmed by 6 bases and J by 0 bases, leaving 12 bases between them. CDR3 residues: CASSSTGSSYNEQFF. The CDR3 coding sequence is TGTGCCAGCAGCAGTACAGGGTCCTCCTACAATGAGCAGTTCTTC.

This clone was seen only a few times. V gene TRBV4-1 combines with J gene TRBJ2-7, with D unclear. The CDR3 loop spans 14 amino acids. V shed 1 base and J shed 2 bases, with 9 bases lying between them. Germline-derived CDR1 and CDR2 are MGHRA and YSYEKL. As DNA, the CDR3 is TGCGCCAGCAGCCAAGCAGAGGAAACCTACGAGCAGTACTTC. Amino acids: CASSQAEETYEQYF.

The chain combines TRBV11-2 with TRBJ2-6; D may be TRBD1 (6 bases). Trimming removed 8 bases at V and 7 bases at J, with 15 bases between. The CDR3 totals 14 residues. Germline CDR1 SGHAT, CDR2 FQNNGV. The CDR3 protein is CASSYDGGANVLTF. CDR3 nucleotides: TGTGCCAGCTCTTATGATGGGGGCGCCAACGTCCTGACTTTC. Full variable domain (rest looked up from reference TRBV11-2 and TRBJ2-6): EAGVAQSPRYKIIEKRQSVAFWCNPISGHATLYWYQQILGQGPKLLIQFQNNGVVDDSQLPKDRFSAERLKGVDSTLKIQPAKLEDSAVYLCASSYDGGANVLTFGAGSRLTVL.

This sequence joins TRBV2 and TRBJ2-5; TRBD1 aligns across 8 bases. With 5 bases clipped from V and 1 base from J, the junction kept 3 bases outside the gene matches. Germline-derived CDR1 and CDR2 are SNHLY and FYNNEI. The CDR3 totals 14 residues. The CDR3, as DNA: TGTGCCAGCAGTAGGGACAGGACCCAAGAGACCCAGTACTTC. Protein sequence: CASSRDRTQETQYF.

The chain joins TRBV7-2 to TRBJ1-5; 7 positions match TRBD1. Germline V CDR1 and CDR2: SGHTA, FQGNSA. The CDR3 is 16 amino acids. After removal of 5 bases from V and 6 bases from J, the junction contained 13 bases not matched to a gene. The DNA of the CDR3 is TGTGCCAGCAGCCCGGATTTTCGACAGGGCCGTCAGCCCCAGCATTTT. It specifies CASSPDFRQGRQPQHF.

With respect to this clone: Other nucleotide sequences in the sample specify the same CDR3. V is TRBV5-5 and J is TRBJ1-6; maybe TRBD1 (6 bases). Trimming removed 1 base from V and 10 bases from J, with 9 bases in between. The CDR3 sequence is 13 residues long. Looked up from germline, CDR1 is SGHKS and CDR2 is YYEKEE (reference sequence). In DNA, the CDR3 is TGTGCCAGCAGCTTGACAGGGAACTCACCCCTCCACTTT. Its protein is CASSLTGNSPLHF.

As DNA, the CDR3 is TGTGCCAGCAGTTTGGGACTAGCGGGGGGCTACAATGAGCAGTTCTTC. This gives the protein CASSLGLAGGYNEQFF. The chain carries TRBV28 and TRBJ2-1; 15 nucleotides match TRBD2. The junction had 0 bases not matched to a gene; V was cut back by 3 bases and J by 3 bases. Germline V gene data show CDR1 as MDHEN and CDR2 as SYDVKM. The CDR3 spans 16 residues. The full variable domain, in which reference TRBV28 and TRBJ2-1 provide the parts outside the CDR3, is DVKVTQSSRYLVKRTGEKVFLECVQDMDHENMFWYRQDPGLGLRLIYFSYDVKMKEKGDIPEGYSVSREKKERFSLILESASTNQTSMYLCASSLGLAGGYNEQFFGPGTRLTVL.

The chain uses TRBV30 and TRBJ2-7; D may be TRBD2 (5 bases). V dropped 0 bases and J dropped 6 bases, with 12 bases sitting between them. CDR1 and CDR2 (germline): GTSNPN, SVGIG (reference sequence). This CDR3 contains 13 residues. The CDR3 reads CAWSVHGVAEQYF. CDR3 in DNA: TGTGCCTGGAGTGTACACGGGGTGGCCGAGCAGTACTTC.

The CDR3 nucleotides read TGTGCCAGCAGAAGGGTGGGACAGGGCAAAGACGGCGGGGAGCTGTTTTTT. It codes for CASRRVGQGKDGGELFF. The chain joins TRBV2 to TRBJ2-2; 9 positions agree with TRBD1. V lost 6 bases to trimming and J lost 7 bases; unmatched junction nucleotides: 15. The CDR3 has 17 residues. Germline CDR1 reads SNHLY; CDR2 reads FYNNEI. Full variable domain (remainder filled in from reference TRBV2 and TRBJ2-2): EPEVTQTPSHQVTQMGQEVILRCVPISNHLYFYWYRQILGQKVEFLVSFYNNEISEKSEIFDDQFSVERPDGSNFTLKIRSTKLEDSAMYFCASRRVGQGKDGGELFFGEGSRLTVL.

This chain links TRBV9 with TRBJ1-2; D is possibly TRBD1 (6 bases). Germline V CDR1 and CDR2: SGDLS, YYNGEE. This CDR3 comprises 14 residues. V was pared by 2 bases and J by 3 bases, with 11 bases between. CDR3: CASSVSPGDYGYTF. The CDR3 DNA sequence: TGTGCCAGCAGCGTTTCCCCAGGGGACTATGGCTACACCTTC.

This rearrangement joins TRBV30 to TRBJ2-3; TRBD2 agrees at 8 bases. This CDR3 region has 14 residues. V trimming: 5 bases; J trimming: 6 bases; junction bases outside the gene matches: 10. CDR1 GTSNPN and CDR2 SVGIG come from the germline V gene (reference sequence). The CDR3 sequence is CAWGRGGPVDTQYF. For the CDR3, the DNA is TGTGCCTGGGGCCGCGGGGGGCCGGTGGATACGCAGTATTTT.

The V gene is TRBV2, the J gene TRBJ2-1; 7 bases are shared with TRBD2. In germline, CDR1 is SNHLY, CDR2 FYNNEI. The CDR3 is made up of 14 amino acids. V gave up 5 bases and J gave up 3 bases; unmatched junction bases: 4. In DNA form, the CDR3 reads TGTGCCAGCAGTCGGAGCGGGGTCTACAATGAGCAGTTCTTC. Amino acid sequence: CASSRSGVYNEQFF.

The V and J genes are TRBV5-1 and TRBJ2-2; D is perhaps TRBD1 (5 bases). The V gene's germline CDR1 is SGHRS and CDR2 YFSETQ. CDR3 length: 17 amino acids. Trimming removed 3 bases at V and 1 base at J, with 16 bases between. The CDR3 here is CASSSLQARENTGELFF. DNA for the CDR3: TGCGCCAGCAGCTCGCTCCAGGCCAGGGAGAACACCGGGGAGCTGTTTTTT.

This clone was seen only once. The V gene is TRBV6-5, the J gene TRBJ2-2; no clear D. The germline gives CDR1 MNHEY, CDR2 SVGAGI. The V and J ends lost 4 bases and 4 bases respectively, with 13 bases between them. This CDR3 has 15 residues. CDR3 sequence reads: CASSLARRGTGELFF. The CDR3 region has the DNA TGTGCCAGCAGTTTAGCAAGGAGAGGCACCGGGGAGCTGTTTTTT.

The rearrangement joins TRBV12-3 or TRBV12-4 to TRBJ2-1; D perhaps matches TRBD2 (6 bases). CDR3 length equals 13 residues. Trimming pared 3 bases from V and 6 bases from J, leaving 9 bases between. The CDR3 nucleotides are TGTGCCAGCAGTTTCGGGACTTTCAATGAGCAGTTCTTC. Translating gives CASSFGTFNEQFF.

In this sample, this clone turned up a few times. The V gene is TRBV6-1, the J gene TRBJ1-6; no definite D call. Trimming shortened V by 2 bases and J by 6 bases, and 14 bases separated the two germline ends. Germline V gene lookup returns CDR1 MNHNS and CDR2 SASEGT. CDR3 size: 16 residues. The CDR3 here is CASSETLQAINSPLHF. CDR3 DNA: TGTGCCAGCAGTGAAACTCTACAAGCGATTAATTCACCCCTCCACTTT.

The chain uses TRBV7-3 and TRBJ1-1, with D maybe TRBD1 (5 bases). Trimming took 3 bases from V and 4 from J, leaving 18 bases between them. Germline-derived CDR1 and CDR2 are SGHTA and FQGTGA. This CDR3 region has 16 residues. DNA for the CDR3: TGTGCCAGCAGCTTCGCGCGGGGGAGTTGGGGCACTGAAGCTTTCTTT. Translating it yields CASSFARGSWGTEAFF.

V usage is TRBV6-2 or TRBV6-3 and J usage is TRBJ2-1, with 9 positions matching TRBD2. The V segment lost 3 bases and the J segment 9 bases; nucleotides outside the gene matches: 9. The CDR3 loop spans 15 amino acids. Germline CDR1 MNHEY, CDR2 SVGEGT. CDR3 sequence (DNA): TGTGCCAGCAGTTATCCTGGCGGGGGGGCATTTGAGCAGTTCTTC. Its translation: CASSYPGGGAFEQFF.

The V gene is TRBV4-3, the J gene TRBJ2-3; 7 bases fit TRBD1. Trimming took 4 bases from V and 3 from J; bases not matched to a gene: 7. The CDR3 has 15 amino acids. Per the germline V gene, CDR1 is LGHNA and CDR2 is YSLEER. CDR3 sequence: CASSPEGRGTDTQYF. The CDR3 region has the DNA TGCGCCAGCAGCCCCGAGGGCAGGGGGACAGATACGCAGTATTTT.

V gene TRBV3-1 (or the pseudogene TRBV3-2) combines with J gene TRBJ1-1; 8 bases agree with TRBD1. CDR1 is LGHDT and CDR2 is YNNKEL in the germline V gene (reference sequence). CDR3 length: 15 residues. The ends lost 4 bases at V and 0 bases at J; junction bases unmatched: 4. CDR3 region: CASSRKTGVNTEAFF. DNA of the CDR3: TGTGCCAGCAGCCGTAAGACAGGGGTGAACACTGAAGCTTTCTTT.

The chain employs TRBV7-2 and TRBJ2-1; 8 bases match TRBD2. Trimming removed 1 base from V and 2 bases from J; junction bases left unmatched: 4. Per the germline V gene, CDR1 is SGHTA and CDR2 is FQGNSA. The CDR3 contains 16 residues. The CDR3 bases are TGTGCCAGCAGCTTAGGTGGTAGCGGGACCTACAATGAGCAGTTCTTC. Protein sequence: CASSLGGSGTYNEQFF.

The chain uses TRBV5-8 and TRBJ1-2; D not certain. Germline assignment: CDR1 SGHTS and CDR2 YDEGEE. V lost 1 base to trimming and J lost 12 bases, with 19 bases between them. The CDR3 runs to 14 residues. The chain's CDR3 is CASSLPRGIYRNTF. The CDR3 coding sequence is TGTGCCAGCAGCTTGCCCAGAGGGATATATCGGAACACCTTC.

The chain employs TRBV25-1 and TRBJ1-2, with D perhaps TRBD1 (5 bases). CDR3 length: 12 amino acids. V gave up 3 bases and J gave up 8 bases, with 10 bases separating them. CDR1 and CDR2 from the germline V gene are MGHDK and SYGVNS. CDR3 in DNA: TGTGCCAGCAGTGAGCCAGGGCGCGGCTACACCTTC. Residues: CASSEPGRGYTF.

The chain couples TRBV4-3 to TRBJ1-2; D ambiguous. CDR1 and CDR2 from the germline V gene are LGHNA and YSLEER. This CDR3 is 15 amino acids long. The ends were cut back, 4 bases at V and 3 bases at J, with 15 bases in the middle. CDR3 DNA: TGCGCCAGCAGCCCGCGGGCCTCTGCTGACTATGGCTACACCTTC. Translation: CASSPRASADYGYTF.

This clone was observed a few times. This chain uses TRBV2 with TRBJ2-1; 8 nucleotides match TRBD2. The CDR3 spans 15 residues. Per germline, CDR1 SNHLY and CDR2 FYNNEI. Trimming took 5 bases from V and 7 from J; bases not matched to a gene: 10. The DNA of the CDR3 is TGTGCCAGCAGTAGCGAATTAGCGGGGTCGAATGAGCAGTTCTTC. As protein: CASSSELAGSNEQFF.

This rearrangement joins TRBV7-2 to TRBJ2-5; possible D gene TRBD1, 6 bases. The CDR3 totals 12 residues. Trimming removed 8 bases at V and 2 bases at J, with 9 bases between. Germline-derived CDR1 and CDR2 are SGHTA and FQGNSA. This chain's CDR3 is CASSDRQETQYF. DNA of the CDR3: TGTGCCAGCTCGGACAGACAAGAGACCCAGTACTTC.

The chain is built from TRBV3-1 (or the pseudogene TRBV3-2) and TRBJ2-1, with D unclear. This CDR3 has 15 amino acids. From germline, CDR1 is LGHDT and CDR2 YNNKEL (reference sequence). With 1 base removed from V and 6 bases from J, the gap between germline ends came to 13 bases. CDR3 sequence: CASSQALPTGNEQFF. As DNA, the CDR3 is TGTGCCAGCAGCCAAGCCCTTCCGACGGGCAATGAGCAGTTCTTC.

This clone turned up a few times. V is TRBV11-2 and J is TRBJ2-3, with TRBD1 matching over 8 bases. Germline V gives CDR1 SGHAT, CDR2 FQNNGV. CDR3 length: 16 amino acids. V gave up 5 bases and J gave up 4 bases; unmatched junction bases: 11. Here the CDR3 DNA reads TGTGCCAGCAGCAGCAGGGGGCGCGGGTGGGCAGATACGCAGTATTTT. It encodes CASSSRGRGWADTQYF.

This chain connects TRBV6-5 to TRBJ2-3; TRBD2 matches 10 bases. J lost 0 bases, V lost 6 bases, and 3 bases had no gene match. Germline CDR1 is MNHEY and CDR2 is SVGAGI. The CDR3 extends over 15 amino acids. The CDR3: CASRASGGSTDTQYF. As DNA, the CDR3 is TGTGCCAGCAGAGCTAGCGGGGGTAGCACAGATACGCAGTATTTT.